The table lists the clone carrying this T cell receptor beta chain with a few counts. These data come from a study of spatial heterogeneity in lung cancer. Study-wide background: Detection consistently yielded more beta chains than alpha chains. The mean occurrence of each unique TCR and UMI combination in raw reads exceeded 8.5.

Described time point: sample taken at primary tumor resection. Unsorted samples of tumor, nontumor lung or frozen PBMC had their whole RNA sequenced. The cohort: 70 to 75 early-stage, untreated non-small cell lung cancer patients. A unique molecular identifier was attached to every TCR cDNA molecule. MiXCR, applied by TCRdb to the 5' RACE reads, yields one record per CDR3 protein. The data contain about 3,900 distinct CDR3 sequences, roughly 18% of them seen just once; the ten biggest clones take up about 72%. Germline-derived CDR1 and CDR2 are LNHDA and SQIVND (reference sequence). This CDR3 region has 17 residues. V lost 1 base to trimming and J lost 0 bases, with 12 bases between them.

The sample consisted of PBMCs, taken at surgery. V gene TRBV19 combines with J gene TRBJ2-2; either TRBD1 or TRBD2 may supply D (7 bases each). This receptor was taken from a male donor with early-stage non-small cell lung cancer. In DNA, the CDR3 is TGTGCCAGTAGTATAGGGCGGGGGACAGCGAACACCGGGGAGCTGTTTTTT. It encodes CASSIGRGTANTGELFF.